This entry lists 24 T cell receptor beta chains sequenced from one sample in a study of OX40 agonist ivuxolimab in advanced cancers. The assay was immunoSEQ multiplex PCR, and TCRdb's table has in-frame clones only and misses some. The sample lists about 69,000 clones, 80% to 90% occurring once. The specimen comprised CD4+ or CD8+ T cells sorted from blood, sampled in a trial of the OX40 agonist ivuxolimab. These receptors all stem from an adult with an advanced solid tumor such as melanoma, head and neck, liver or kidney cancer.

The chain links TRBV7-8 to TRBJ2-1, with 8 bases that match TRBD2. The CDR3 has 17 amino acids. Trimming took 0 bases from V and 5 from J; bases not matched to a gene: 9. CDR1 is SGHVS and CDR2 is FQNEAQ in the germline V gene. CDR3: CASSLAGGTSVHNEQFF. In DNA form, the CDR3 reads TGTGCCAGCAGCTTAGCGGGAGGGACTAGTGTACACAATGAGCAGTTCTTC.

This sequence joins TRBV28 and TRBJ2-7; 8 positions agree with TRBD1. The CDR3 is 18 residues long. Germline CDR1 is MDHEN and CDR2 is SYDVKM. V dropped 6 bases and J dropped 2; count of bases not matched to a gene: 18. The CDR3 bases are TGTGCCAGCAGCTATGGACAGGGCCCTCTTTCCAGGGCCTACGAGCAGTACTTC. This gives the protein CASSYGQGPLSRAYEQYF.

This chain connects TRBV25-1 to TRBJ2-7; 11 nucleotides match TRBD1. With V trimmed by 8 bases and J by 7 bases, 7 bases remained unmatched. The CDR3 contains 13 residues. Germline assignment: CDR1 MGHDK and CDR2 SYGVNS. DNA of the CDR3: TGTGCCAGCGGTGGACAGGGGGCGGGGGAGCAGTACTTC. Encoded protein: CASGGQGAGEQYF.

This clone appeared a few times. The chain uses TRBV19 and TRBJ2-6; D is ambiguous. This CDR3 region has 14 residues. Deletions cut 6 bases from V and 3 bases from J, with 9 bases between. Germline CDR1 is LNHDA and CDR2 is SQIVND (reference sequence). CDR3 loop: CASRLGGGANVLTF. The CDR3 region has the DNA TGTGCCAGTAGACTCGGTGGTGGGGCCAACGTCCTGACTTTC.

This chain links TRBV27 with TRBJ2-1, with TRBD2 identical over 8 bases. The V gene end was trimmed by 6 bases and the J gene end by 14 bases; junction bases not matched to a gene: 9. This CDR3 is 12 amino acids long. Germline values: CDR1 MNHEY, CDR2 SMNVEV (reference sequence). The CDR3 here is CASSLPGGSKFF. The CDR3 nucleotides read TGTGCCAGCAGCCTGCCGGGAGGGAGTAAGTTCTTC.

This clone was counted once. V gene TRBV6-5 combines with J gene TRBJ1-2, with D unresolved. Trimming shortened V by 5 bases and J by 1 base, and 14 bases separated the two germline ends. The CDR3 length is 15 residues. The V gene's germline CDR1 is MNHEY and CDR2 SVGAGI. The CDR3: CASSGREVLNYGYTF. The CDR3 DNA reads TGTGCCAGCAGTGGCCGGGAGGTGCTTAACTATGGCTACACCTTC.

The CDR3 bases are TGTGCCAGCAGTTCGACTAGATCCGAGCAGTACTTC. The encoded protein is CASSSTRSEQYF. V usage is TRBV6-5 and J usage is TRBJ2-7, with D tentatively TRBD2 (6 bases). The germline CDR1 and CDR2 sequences are MNHEY and SVGAGI. The CDR3 is made up of 12 amino acids. Trimming removed 4 bases at V and 6 bases at J, with 10 bases between.

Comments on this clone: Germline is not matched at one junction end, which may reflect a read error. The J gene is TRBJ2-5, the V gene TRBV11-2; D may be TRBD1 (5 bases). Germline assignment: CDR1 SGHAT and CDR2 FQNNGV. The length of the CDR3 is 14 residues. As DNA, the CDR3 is TGTGCCAGCAGCGTAGACAGCCCCCAAGAGACCCAGTACTTC. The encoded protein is CASSVDSPQETQYF.

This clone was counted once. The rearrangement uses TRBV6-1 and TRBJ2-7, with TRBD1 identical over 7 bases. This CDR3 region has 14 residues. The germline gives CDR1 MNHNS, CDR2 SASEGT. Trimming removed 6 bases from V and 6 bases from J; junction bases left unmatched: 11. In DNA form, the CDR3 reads TGTGCCAGCAGGCGACAGGGACCCTCCGGCGAGCAGTACTTC. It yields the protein CASRRQGPSGEQYF.

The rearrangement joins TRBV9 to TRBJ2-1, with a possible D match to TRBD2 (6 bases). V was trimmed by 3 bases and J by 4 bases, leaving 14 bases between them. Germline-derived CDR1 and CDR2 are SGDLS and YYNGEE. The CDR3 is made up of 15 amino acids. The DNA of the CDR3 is TGTGCCAGCAGCGACCGGGACTCTCTGTACAATGAGCAGTTCTTC. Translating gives CASSDRDSLYNEQFF.

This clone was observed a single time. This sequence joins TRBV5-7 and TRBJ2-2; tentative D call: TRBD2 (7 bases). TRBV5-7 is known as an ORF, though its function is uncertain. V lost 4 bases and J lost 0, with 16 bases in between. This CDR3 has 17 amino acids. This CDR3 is CASSPDRGASNTGELFF. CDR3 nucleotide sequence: TGTGCCAGCAGCCCCGACCGGGGGGCCTCGAACACCGGGGAGCTGTTTTTT.

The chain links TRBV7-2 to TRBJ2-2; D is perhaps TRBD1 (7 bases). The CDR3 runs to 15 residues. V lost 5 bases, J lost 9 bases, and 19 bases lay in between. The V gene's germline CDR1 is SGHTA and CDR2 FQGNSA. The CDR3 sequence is CASSPPGGFTRELFF. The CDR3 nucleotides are TGTGCCAGCAGCCCCCCAGGGGGGTTTACCCGGGAGCTGTTTTTT.

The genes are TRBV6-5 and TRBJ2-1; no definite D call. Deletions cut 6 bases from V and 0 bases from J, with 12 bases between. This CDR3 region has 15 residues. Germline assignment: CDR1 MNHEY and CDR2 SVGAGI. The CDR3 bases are TGTGCCAGCAGACCCCTTAAATACTCCTACAATGAGCAGTTCTTC. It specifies CASRPLKYSYNEQFF.

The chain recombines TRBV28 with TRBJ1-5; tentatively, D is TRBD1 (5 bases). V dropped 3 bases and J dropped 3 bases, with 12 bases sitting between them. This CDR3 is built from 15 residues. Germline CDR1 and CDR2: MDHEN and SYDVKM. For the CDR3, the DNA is TGTGCCAGCAGTTTTTCCCCGGGACCCAATCAGCCCCAGCATTTT. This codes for CASSFSPGPNQPQHF.

The CDR3 protein is CASSWDQQPQHF. For the CDR3, the DNA is TGTGCCAGCAGCTGGGATCAACAGCCCCAGCATTTT. The chain joins TRBV5-5 to TRBJ1-5, with D hard to call. V shed 3 bases and J shed 7 bases, with 8 bases lying between them. This CDR3 is built from 12 residues. In germline, CDR1 is SGHKS, CDR2 YYEKEE (reference sequence).

The CDR3 reads CASSYGQLDEQYF. CDR3 in DNA: TGCGCCAGCAGCTATGGACAGCTAGACGAGCAGTACTTC. This rearrangement joins TRBV5-1 to TRBJ2-7; a possible D gene is TRBD1 (6 bases). This CDR3 is built from 13 residues. Germline lookup yields CDR1 SGHRS and CDR2 YFSETQ. Trimming cost V 3 bases and J 5 bases, with 12 bases left between them.

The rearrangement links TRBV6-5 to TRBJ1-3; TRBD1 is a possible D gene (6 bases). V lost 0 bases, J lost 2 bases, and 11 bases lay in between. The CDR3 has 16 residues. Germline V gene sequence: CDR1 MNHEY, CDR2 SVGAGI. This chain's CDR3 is CASSYSAGETGNTIYF. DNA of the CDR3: TGTGCCAGCAGTTACTCAGCAGGGGAGACTGGAAACACCATATATTTT.

DNA of the CDR3: TGCGCCAGCAGCCAGTTTTTTAGCGGGGCTTACACCGGGGAGCTGTTTTTT. Protein: CASSQFFSGAYTGELFF. This sequence joins TRBV4-1 and TRBJ2-2; TRBD2 matches 8 bases. Germline V gene sequence: CDR1 MGHRA, CDR2 YSYEKL. CDR3 length equals 17 residues. V gave up 3 bases and J gave up 3 bases; unmatched junction bases: 9.

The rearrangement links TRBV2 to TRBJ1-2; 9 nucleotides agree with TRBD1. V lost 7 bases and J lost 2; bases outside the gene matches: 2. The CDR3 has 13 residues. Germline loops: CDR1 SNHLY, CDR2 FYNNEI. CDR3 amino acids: CASTGQGNYGYTF. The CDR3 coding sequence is TGTGCCAGCACGGGACAGGGAAACTATGGCTACACCTTC.

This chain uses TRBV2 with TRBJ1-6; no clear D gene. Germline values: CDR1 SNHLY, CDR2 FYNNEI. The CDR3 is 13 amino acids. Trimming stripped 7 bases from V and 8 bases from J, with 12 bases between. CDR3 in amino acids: CASIPLLDSPLHF. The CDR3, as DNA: TGTGCCAGCATCCCCCTCCTAGATTCACCCCTCCACTTT.

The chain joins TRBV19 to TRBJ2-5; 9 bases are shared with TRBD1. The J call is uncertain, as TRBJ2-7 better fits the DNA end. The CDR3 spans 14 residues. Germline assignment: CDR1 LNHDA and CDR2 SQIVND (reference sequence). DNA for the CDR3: TGTGCCAGTAGTTCGGGACAGGGAATCTACGAGCAGTACTTC. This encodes CASSSGQGIYEQYF.

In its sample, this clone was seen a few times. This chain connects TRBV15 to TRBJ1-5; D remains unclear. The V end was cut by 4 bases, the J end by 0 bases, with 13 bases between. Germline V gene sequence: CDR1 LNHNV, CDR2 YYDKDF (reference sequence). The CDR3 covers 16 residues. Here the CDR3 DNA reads TGTGCCACCAGCAACTACGGAGATCATAGCAATCAGCCCCAGCATTTT. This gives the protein CATSNYGDHSNQPQHF. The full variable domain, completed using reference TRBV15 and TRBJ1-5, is DAMVIQNPRYQVTQFGKPVTLSCSQTLNHNVMYWYQQKSSQAPKLLFHYYDKDFNNEADTPDNFQSRRPNTSFCFLDIRSPGLGDTAMYLCATSNYGDHSNQPQHFGDGTRLSIL.

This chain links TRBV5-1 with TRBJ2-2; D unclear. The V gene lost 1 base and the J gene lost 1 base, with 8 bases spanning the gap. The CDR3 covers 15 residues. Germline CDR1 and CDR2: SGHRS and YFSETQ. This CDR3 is CASSLPLLNTGELFF. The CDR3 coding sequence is TGCGCCAGCAGCTTGCCCCTATTGAACACCGGGGAGCTGTTTTTT.

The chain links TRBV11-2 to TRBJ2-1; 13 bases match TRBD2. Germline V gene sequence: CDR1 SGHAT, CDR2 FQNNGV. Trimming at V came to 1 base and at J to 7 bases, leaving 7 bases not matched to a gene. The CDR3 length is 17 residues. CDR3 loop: CASSLVVTSGRKNEQFF. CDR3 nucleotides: TGTGCCAGCAGCTTAGTTGTGACTAGCGGGAGGAAGAATGAGCAGTTCTTC.